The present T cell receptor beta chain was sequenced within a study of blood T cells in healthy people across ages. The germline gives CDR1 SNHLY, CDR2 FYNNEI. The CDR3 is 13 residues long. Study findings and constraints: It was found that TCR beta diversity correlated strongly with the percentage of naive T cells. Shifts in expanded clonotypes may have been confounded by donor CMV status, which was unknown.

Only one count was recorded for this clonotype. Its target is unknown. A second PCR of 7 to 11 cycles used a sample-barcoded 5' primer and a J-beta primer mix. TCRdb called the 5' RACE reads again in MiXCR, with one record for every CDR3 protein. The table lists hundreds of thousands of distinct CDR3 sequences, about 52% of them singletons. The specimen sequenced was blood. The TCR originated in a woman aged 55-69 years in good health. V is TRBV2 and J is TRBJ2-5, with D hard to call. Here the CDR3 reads CTTTAGAVETQYF. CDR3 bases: TGTACCACCACAGCAGGCGCGGTCGAGACCCAGTACTTC.